The source of this T cell receptor (beta chain) is a study of OX40 agonist ivuxolimab in advanced cancers. Study as a whole: Hepatocellular carcinoma, melanoma, renal cell or head and neck cancer affected the dose-escalation patients.

Blood was sampled at baseline, cycle 4 day 1, and cycle 7 day 1. Generated by immunoSEQ multiplex PCR, the TCRdb table keeps only in-frame clones and is missing some. Of under 75,000 clones detected, around 85% appear once; the ten largest clones hold 0.9% to 1.1%. The CDR3 consists of 13 residues. The V end lost 3 bases, the J end lost 7 bases, and 12 bases lay between the germline ends. Germline loops: CDR1 SGHTA, CDR2 FQGNSA. The specimen was CD4+ or CD8+ T cells sorted from blood, collected in a trial of the OX40 agonist ivuxolimab. The sequence came from an adult with an advanced solid tumor such as melanoma, head and neck, liver or kidney cancer. The chain carries TRBV7-2 and TRBJ2-5, with no clear D. CDR3 nucleotides: TGTGCCAGCAGCTTGAACCCAGACGGGACCCAGTACTTC. Its protein is CASSLNPDGTQYF. The full variable domain, completed using reference TRBV7-2 and TRBJ2-5, is GAGVSQSPSNKVTEKGKDVELRCDPISGHTALYWYRQSLGQGLEFLIYFQGNSAPDKSGLPSDRFSAERTGGSVSTLTIQRTQQEDSAVYLCASSLNPDGTQYFGPGTRLLVL.